This T cell receptor beta chain came from a study of T cell responses to AZD1222 COVID-19 vaccine. Study-level findings and limits: At study baseline, merely five or six AZD1222 recipients were seropositive.

On this clone: Its antigen is not known.

This CDR3 region has 14 residues. Germline V lookup: CDR1 MDHEN, CDR2 SYDVKM. Trimming removed 6 bases at V and 4 bases at J, with 12 bases between. Only in-frame clones appear in the TCRdb table, and some are missing; sequencing was by immunoSEQ multiplex PCR. The profile shows roughly 150,000 clones, 87% of them singletons. The sequencing here drew on peripheral blood, taken 28 days after the second AZD1222 dose. The receptor comes from an adult who received the AZD1222 COVID-19 vaccine. This rearrangement joins TRBV28 to TRBJ1-4; tentative D call: TRBD1 (6 bases). The CDR3 region is CASSLGGYNEKLFF. The CDR3 DNA follows: TGTGCCAGCAGCTTGGGGGGCTATAATGAAAAACTGTTTTTT. Using reference TRBV28 and TRBJ1-4 for the parts outside the CDR3, the full variable domain is DVKVTQSSRYLVKRTGEKVFLECVQDMDHENMFWYRQDPGLGLRLIYFSYDVKMKEKGDIPEGYSVSREKKERFSLILESASTNQTSMYLCASSLGGYNEKLFFGSGTQLSVL.